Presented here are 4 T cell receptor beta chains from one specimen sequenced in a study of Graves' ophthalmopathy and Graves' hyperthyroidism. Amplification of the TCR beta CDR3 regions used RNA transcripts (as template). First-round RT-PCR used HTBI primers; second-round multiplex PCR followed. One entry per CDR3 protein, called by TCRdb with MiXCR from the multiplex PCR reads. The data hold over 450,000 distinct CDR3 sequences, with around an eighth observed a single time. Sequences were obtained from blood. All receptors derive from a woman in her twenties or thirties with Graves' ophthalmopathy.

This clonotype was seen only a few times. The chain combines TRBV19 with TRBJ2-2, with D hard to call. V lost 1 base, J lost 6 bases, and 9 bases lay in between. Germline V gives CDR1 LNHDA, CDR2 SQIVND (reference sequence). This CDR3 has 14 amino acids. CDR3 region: CASSIGTLAGELFF. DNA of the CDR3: TGTGCCAGTAGTATAGGGACGCTGGCCGGGGAGCTGTTTTTT. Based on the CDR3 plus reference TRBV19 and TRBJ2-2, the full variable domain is DGGITQSPKYLFRKEGQNVTLSCEQNLNHDAMYWYRQDPGQGLRLIYYSQIVNDFQKGDIAEGYSVSREKKESFPLTVTSAQKNPTAFYLCASSIGTLAGELFFGEGSRLTVL.

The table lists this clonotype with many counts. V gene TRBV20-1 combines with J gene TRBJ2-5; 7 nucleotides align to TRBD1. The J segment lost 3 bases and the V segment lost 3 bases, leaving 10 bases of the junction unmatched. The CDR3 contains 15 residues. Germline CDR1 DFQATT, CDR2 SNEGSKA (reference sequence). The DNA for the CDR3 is TGCAGTGCTAGGACTCCGGGACAGTTAAAAGAGACCCAGTACTTC. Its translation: CSARTPGQLKETQYF.

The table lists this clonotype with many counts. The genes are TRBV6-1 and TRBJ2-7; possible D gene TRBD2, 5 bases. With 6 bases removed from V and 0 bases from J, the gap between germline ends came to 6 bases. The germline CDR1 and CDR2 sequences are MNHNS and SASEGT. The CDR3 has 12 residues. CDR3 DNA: TGTGCCAGCAGAGACTACTCCTACGAGCAGTACTTC. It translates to CASRDYSYEQYF.

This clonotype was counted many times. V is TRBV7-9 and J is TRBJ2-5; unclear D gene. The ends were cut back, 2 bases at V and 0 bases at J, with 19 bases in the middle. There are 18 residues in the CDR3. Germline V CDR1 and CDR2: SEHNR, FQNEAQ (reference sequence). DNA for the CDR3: TGTGCCAGCAGCTTAAGGGCTCGTGGGTCCTCGTACCAAGAGACCCAGTACTTC. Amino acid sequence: CASSLRARGSSYQETQYF.